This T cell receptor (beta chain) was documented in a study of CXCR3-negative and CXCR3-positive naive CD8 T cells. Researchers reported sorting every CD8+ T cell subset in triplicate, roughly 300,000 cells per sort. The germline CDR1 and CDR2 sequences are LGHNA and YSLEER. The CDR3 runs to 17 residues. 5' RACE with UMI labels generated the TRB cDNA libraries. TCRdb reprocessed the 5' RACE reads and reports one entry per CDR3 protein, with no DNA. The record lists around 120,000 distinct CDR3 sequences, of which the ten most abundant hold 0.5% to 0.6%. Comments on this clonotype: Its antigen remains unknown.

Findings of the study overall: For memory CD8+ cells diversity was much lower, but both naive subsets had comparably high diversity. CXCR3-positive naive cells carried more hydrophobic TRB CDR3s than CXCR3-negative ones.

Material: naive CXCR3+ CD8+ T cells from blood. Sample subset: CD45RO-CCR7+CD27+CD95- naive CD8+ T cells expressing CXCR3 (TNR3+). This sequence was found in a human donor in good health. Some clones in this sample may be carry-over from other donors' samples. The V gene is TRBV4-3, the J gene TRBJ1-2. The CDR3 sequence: CASSQELGIEGFYGYTF.